This T cell receptor beta chain stems from a study of beta chain features in type 1 diabetes. Study findings and constraints: Researchers report that Type 1 diabetes patients had moderately but significantly shorter TCRB CDR3s across all four CD4+ subsets.

cDNA synthesis used the whole RNA isolate, giving expressed TCRB sequences. Only in-frame clones appear in the TCRdb table, and some are missing; sequencing was by immunoSEQ multiplex PCR. The table includes around 360,000 clones, 10% to 15% detected once. V lost 5 bases and J 2 bases, leaving 14 bases between the germline ends. The CDR3 spans 15 residues. The V gene's germline CDR1 is SEHNR and CDR2 FQNEAQ (reference sequence). This clone has more than one count but fewer than ten. The target antigen is unknown. The specimen sequenced was naive CD4+ T cells from blood. This chain uses TRBV7-9 with TRBJ2-3; TRBD1 is a possible D gene (6 bases). This receptor was obtained from a woman younger than 30 with type 1 diabetes. CDR3 sequence (DNA): TGTGCCAGCAGCACCAGCCTGGGGGCCACAGATACGCAGTATTTT. This codes for CASSTSLGATDTQYF.